These T cell receptor beta chains were read from a single sample in a study of cytomegalovirus exposure and HLA in healthy donors. Assay: immunoSEQ multiplex PCR; the TCRdb copy retains only in-frame clones and omits some. The repertoire includes about 170,000 clones, 75% to 90% of them detected once, and about 2.2% sits in the top ten. The specimen was PBMCs. The receptor source for this set is a male donor in good health and CMV-seronegative. The conserved cysteine and the conserved F or W are not part of the CDR3 here.

j_call | v_call | cdr3_aa
TRBJ1-6 | TRBV7-2 | ASSLTRGSPLH
TRBJ2-7 | TRBV30 | ACKQGLGIYEQY
TRBJ1-1 | TRBV7-9 | ASSSPPENTEAF
TRBJ1-1 | TRBV7-9 | ATHTQNTEAF
TRBJ1-5 | TRBV19 | ASRQTSQPQH
TRBJ1-6 | TRBV5-5 | ASSILADYNSPLH
TRBJ1-2 | TRBV4-1 | ASSQIGQGRNYGYT
TRBJ1-2 | TRBV5-4 | ASRSGGTNYGYT
TRBJ2-1 | TRBV7-2 | ASSFGDFYNEQF
TRBJ1-1 | TRBV5-4 | ASSPTRGRTEAF
TRBJ2-6 | TRBV5-4 | ASNLRLGGANGLT
TRBJ2-7 | TRBV5-6 | ASSFRGRHYEQY
TRBJ1-5 | TRBV7-8 | ARGQGKDQPQH
TRBJ2-5 | TRBV2 | ASSFRVSGGETQY
TRBJ2-3 | TRBV7-2 | ASSSETGFNTQY
TRBJ1-3 | TRBV10-3 | AISDSGPRGFGNTIY
TRBJ2-6 | TRBV5-1 | ASRKIPEASGANVLT
TRBJ2-3 | TRBV11-2 | ASRLFGDTQY
TRBJ1-1 | TRBV5-1 | ASNPAGRAPNTEAF
TRBJ2-5 | TRBV7-7 | ASSSQAGGQETQY
TRBJ2-2 | TRBV15 | ATSRDLGTSITGELF
TRBJ1-1 | TRBV7-6 | ASSFGKTDEAF